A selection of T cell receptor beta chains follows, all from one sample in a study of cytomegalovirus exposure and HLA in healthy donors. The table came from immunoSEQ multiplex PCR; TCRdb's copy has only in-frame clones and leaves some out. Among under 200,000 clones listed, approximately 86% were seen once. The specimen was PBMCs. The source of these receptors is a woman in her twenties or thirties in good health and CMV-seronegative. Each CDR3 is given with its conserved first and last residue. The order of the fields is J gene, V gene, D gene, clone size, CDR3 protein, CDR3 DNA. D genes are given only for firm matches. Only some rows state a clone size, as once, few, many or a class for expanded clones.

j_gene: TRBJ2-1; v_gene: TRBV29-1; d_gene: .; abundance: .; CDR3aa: CSVRPPISQFF; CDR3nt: TGCAGCGTCAGGCCCCCAATAAGTCAGTTCTTC
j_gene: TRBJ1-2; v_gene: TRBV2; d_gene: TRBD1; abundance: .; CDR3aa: CASSGQGVDGYTF; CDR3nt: TGTGCCAGCAGTGGACAGGGGGTGGATGGCTACACCTTC
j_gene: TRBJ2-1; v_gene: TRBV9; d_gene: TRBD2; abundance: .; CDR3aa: CASSSIAGVYNEQFF; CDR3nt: TGTGCCAGCAGCTCCATAGCGGGGGTATACAATGAGCAGTTCTTC
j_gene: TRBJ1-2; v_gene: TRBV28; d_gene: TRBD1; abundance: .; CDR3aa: CASSSDRVPANYGYTF; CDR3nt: TGTGCCAGCAGTTCGGACAGGGTTCCTGCGAACTATGGCTACACCTTC
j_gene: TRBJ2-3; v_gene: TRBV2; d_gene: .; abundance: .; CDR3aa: CASRWDTQYF; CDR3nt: TGTGCCAGCCGGTGGGATACGCAGTATTTT
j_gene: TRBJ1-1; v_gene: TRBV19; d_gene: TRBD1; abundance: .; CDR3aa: CASSKGQGWTEAFF; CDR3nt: TGTGCCAGTAGTAAGGGACAGGGATGGACTGAAGCTTTCTTT
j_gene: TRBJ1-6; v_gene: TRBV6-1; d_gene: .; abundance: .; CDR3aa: CASSEGERRNNSPLHF; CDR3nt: TGTGCCAGCAGTGAAGGGGAGCGGAGAAATAATTCACCCCTCCACTTT
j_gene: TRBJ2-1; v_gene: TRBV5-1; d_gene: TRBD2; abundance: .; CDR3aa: CASRLAGDSYNEQFF; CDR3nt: TGCGCCAGCAGGTTAGCGGGAGACTCCTACAATGAGCAGTTCTTC
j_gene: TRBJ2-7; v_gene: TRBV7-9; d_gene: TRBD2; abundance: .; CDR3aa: CSSSSGTSGLPYEQYF; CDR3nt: TGTTCCAGCAGCTCCGGGACTAGCGGGTTGCCATATGAGCAGTACTTC
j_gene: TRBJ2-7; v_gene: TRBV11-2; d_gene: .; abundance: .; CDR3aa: CASRYSHEQYF; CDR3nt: TGTGCCAGCCGCTATAGCCACGAGCAGTACTTC
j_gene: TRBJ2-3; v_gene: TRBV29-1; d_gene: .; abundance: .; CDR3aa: CSVGKGLATDTQYF; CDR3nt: TGCAGCGTTGGAAAGGGTCTAGCCACAGATACGCAGTATTTT
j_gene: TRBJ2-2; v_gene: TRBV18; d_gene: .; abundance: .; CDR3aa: CASSYSTGELFF; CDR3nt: TGTGCCAGCTCATACAGCACCGGGGAGCTGTTTTTT
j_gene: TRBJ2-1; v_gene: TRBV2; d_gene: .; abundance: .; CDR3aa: CASSGSIFSGLPYNEQFF; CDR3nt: TGTGCCAGCAGTGGGTCCATTTTTTCGGGACTCCCCTACAATGAGCAGTTCTTC
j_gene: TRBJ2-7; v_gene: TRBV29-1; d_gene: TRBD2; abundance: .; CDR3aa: CSVGVAGRAYEQYF; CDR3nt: TGCAGCGTCGGGGTAGCGGGAAGAGCCTACGAGCAGTACTTC
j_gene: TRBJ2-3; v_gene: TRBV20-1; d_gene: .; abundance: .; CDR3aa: CSARGGDTQYF; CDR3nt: TGCAGTGCTAGAGGAGGTGATACGCAGTATTTT
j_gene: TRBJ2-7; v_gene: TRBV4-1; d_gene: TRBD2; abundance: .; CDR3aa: CASSQVGTSSYEQYF; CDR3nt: TGCGCCAGCAGCCAAGTTGGGACTAGCTCCTACGAGCAGTACTTC
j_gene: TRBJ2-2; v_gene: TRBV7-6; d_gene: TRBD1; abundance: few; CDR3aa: CASSLGVPGTGVSTGELFF; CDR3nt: TGTGCCAGCAGCTTAGGCGTTCCGGGGACAGGTGTTTCCACCGGGGAGCTGTTTTTT
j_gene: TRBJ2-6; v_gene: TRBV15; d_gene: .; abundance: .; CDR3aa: CATSRGGGDGANVLTF; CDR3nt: TGTGCCACCAGCAGGGGAGGGGGGGATGGGGCCAACGTCCTGACTTTC
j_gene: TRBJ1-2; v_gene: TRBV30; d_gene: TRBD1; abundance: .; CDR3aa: CAWSAGTANFYGYTF; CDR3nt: TGTGCCTGGAGTGCCGGGACAGCGAATTTCTATGGCTACACCTTC
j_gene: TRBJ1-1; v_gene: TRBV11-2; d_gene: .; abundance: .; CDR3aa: CASSHWREGNTEAFF; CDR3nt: TGTGCCAGCAGCCATTGGAGGGAGGGGAACACTGAAGCTTTCTTT
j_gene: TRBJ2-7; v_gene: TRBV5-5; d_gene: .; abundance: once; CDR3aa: CASSPGLGAYEQYF; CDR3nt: TGTGCCAGCAGCCCTGGACTCGGGGCCTACGAGCAGTACTTC
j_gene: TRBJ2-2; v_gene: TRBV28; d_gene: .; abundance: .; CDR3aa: CASTSGVEGVVGELFF; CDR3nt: TGTGCCAGCACCTCGGGCGTTGAGGGGGTCGTCGGGGAGCTGTTTTTT
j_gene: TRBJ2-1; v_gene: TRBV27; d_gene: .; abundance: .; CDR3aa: CASSLYLYNEQFF; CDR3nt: TGTGCCAGCAGTCTTTATCTCTACAATGAGCAGTTCTTC
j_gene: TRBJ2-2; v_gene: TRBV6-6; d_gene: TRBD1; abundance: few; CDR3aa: CASRDLTGEYTGELFF; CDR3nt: TGTGCCAGCAGGGACCTGACAGGGGAGTACACCGGGGAGCTGTTTTTT
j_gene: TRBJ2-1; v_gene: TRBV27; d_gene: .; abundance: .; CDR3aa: CASSFWDALQGSYNEQFF; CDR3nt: TGTGCCAGCAGTTTTTGGGACGCCCTACAGGGCTCCTACAATGAGCAGTTCTTC
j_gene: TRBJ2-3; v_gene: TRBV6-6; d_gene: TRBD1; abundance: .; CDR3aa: CASNEDRVTDTQYF; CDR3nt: TGTGCCAGCAATGAGGACAGGGTGACAGATACGCAGTATTTT
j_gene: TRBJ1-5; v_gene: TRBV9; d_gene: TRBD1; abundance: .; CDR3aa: CASSPRQGGQPQHF; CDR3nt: TGTGCCAGCAGCCCGCGACAGGGGGGTCAGCCCCAGCATTTT
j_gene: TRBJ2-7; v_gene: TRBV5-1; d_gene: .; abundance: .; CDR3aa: CASSLDRSSYEQYF; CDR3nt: TGCGCCAGCAGCTTGGATCGGAGCTCCTACGAGCAGTACTTC
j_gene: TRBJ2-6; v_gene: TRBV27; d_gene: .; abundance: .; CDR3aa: CASSSVWSSGANVLTF; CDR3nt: TGTGCCAGCAGTTCCGTCTGGAGCTCTGGGGCCAACGTCCTGACTTTC
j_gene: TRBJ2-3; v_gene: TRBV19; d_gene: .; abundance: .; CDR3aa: CASSILKGADTQYF; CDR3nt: TGTGCCAGTAGTATACTAAAGGGGGCAGATACGCAGTATTTT
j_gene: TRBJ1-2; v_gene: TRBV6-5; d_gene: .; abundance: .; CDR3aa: CASQTGKNGYTF; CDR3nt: TGTGCCAGCCAGACAGGCAAGAATGGCTACACCTTC
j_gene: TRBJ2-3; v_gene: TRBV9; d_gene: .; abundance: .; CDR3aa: CASSVQDTQYF; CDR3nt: TGTGCCAGCAGCGTTCAAGATACGCAGTATTTT
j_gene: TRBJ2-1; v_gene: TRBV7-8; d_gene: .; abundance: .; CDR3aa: CASRPGRAYNEQFF; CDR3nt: TGTGCCAGCAGGCCCGGGCGGGCCTACAATGAGCAGTTCTTC
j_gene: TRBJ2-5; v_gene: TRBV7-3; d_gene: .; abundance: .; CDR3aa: CASSLIPGETQYF; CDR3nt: TGTGCCAGCAGCTTAATCCCCGGGGAGACCCAGTACTTC
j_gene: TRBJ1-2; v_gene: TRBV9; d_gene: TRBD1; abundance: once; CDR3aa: CASSGGTGNLLGGYTF; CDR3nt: TGTGCCAGCAGCGGCGGGACAGGGAACCTCCTTGGGGGCTACACCTTC
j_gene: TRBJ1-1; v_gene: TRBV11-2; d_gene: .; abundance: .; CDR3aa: CASSQFRNTEAFF; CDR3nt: TGTGCCAGCAGCCAATTCAGGAACACTGAAGCTTTCTTT
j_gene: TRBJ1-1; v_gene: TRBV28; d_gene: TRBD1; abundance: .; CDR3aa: CASTLTGVAEAFF; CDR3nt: TGTGCCAGCACATTAACAGGGGTCGCTGAAGCTTTCTTT
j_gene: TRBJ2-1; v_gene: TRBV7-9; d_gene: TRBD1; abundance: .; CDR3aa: CASSPGHGTAYNEQFF; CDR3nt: TGTGCCAGCAGCCCGGGACACGGGACAGCGTACAATGAGCAGTTCTTC
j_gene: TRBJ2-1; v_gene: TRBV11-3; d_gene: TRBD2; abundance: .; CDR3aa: CASSSGLAGRAGSYNEQFF; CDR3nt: TGTGCCAGCAGCTCGGGACTAGCGGGGAGAGCAGGGTCCTACAATGAGCAGTTCTTC
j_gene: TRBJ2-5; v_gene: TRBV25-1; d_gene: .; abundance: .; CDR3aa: CASSSPGLETQYF; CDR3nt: TGTGCCAGCAGTTCCCCTGGCTTGGAGACCCAGTACTTC
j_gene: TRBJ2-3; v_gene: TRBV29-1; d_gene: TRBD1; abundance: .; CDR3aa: CSVEPQGAPDTQYF; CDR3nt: TGCAGCGTTGAACCTCAGGGGGCCCCAGATACGCAGTATTTT
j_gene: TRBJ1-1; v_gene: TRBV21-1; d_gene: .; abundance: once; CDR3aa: CASSLRTGTRVDTEAFF; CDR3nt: TGTGCCAGCAGCTTAAGAACCGGGACAAGGGTGGACACTGAAGCTTTCTTT
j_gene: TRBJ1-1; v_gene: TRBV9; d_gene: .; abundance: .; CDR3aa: CASSVGAAVTEAFF; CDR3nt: TGTGCCAGCAGCGTTGGGGCGGCCGTCACTGAAGCTTTCTTT
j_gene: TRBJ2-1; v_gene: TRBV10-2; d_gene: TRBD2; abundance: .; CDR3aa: CASSPALLAEDGDEQFF; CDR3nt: TGCGCCAGCAGTCCCGCTTTACTAGCGGAGGACGGGGATGAGCAGTTCTTC
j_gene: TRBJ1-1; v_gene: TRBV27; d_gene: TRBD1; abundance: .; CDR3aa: CASRTGGHMNTEAFF; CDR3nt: TGTGCCAGCCGGACAGGGGGGCATATGAACACTGAAGCTTTCTTT
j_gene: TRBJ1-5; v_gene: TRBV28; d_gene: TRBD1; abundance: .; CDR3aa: CASRRDRRNQPQHF; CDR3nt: TGTGCCAGCCGCCGGGACAGACGCAATCAGCCCCAGCATTTT
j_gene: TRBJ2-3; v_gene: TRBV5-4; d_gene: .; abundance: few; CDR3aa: CASSPRRGHYADTQYF; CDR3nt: TGTGCCAGCAGCCCTCGCAGGGGCCATTATGCAGATACGCAGTATTTT
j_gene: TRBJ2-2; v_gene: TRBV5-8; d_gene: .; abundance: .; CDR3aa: CASSPRRSGGELFF; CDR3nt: TGTGCCAGCAGTCCACGACGGAGCGGGGGGGAGCTGTTTTTT